These 22 T cell receptor beta chains originate from one sample sequenced in a study of blood T cell repertoires in COVID-19. TCRdb's table, derived via immunoSEQ multiplex PCR, lists solely in-frame clones and lacks some. The sample has over 70,000 clones, roughly 80% seen once. Source material: peripheral blood. The receptor source for this set is an older man with COVID-19, enrolled during active disease.

This chain uses TRBV7-9 with TRBJ1-3; no clear D gene. This CDR3 region has 15 residues. Trimming shortened V by 5 bases and J by 4 bases, and 15 bases separated the two germline ends. Germline V CDR1 and CDR2: SEHNR, FQNEAQ (reference sequence). CDR3 protein: CASSRSRAEGNTIYF. In DNA, the CDR3 is TGTGCCAGCAGCAGATCGAGGGCGGAAGGAAACACCATATATTTT.

This chain links TRBV15 with TRBJ2-5, with D possibly matching TRBD2 (6 bases). This CDR3 spans 15 amino acids. Trimming stripped 0 bases from V and 4 bases from J, with 12 bases between. Germline values: CDR1 LNHNV, CDR2 YYDKDF (reference sequence). CDR3 coding DNA: TGTGCCACCAGCAGAGATGCCTGGGGAGGAGAGACCCAGTACTTC. Amino acid sequence: CATSRDAWGGETQYF.

The rearrangement links TRBV9 to TRBJ2-1, with D unclear. The CDR3 is made up of 14 amino acids. Germline V gives CDR1 SGDLS, CDR2 YYNGEE. V gave up 0 bases and J gave up 6 bases, with 10 bases separating them. CDR3 protein: CASSVGNSLNEQFF. As DNA, the CDR3 is TGTGCCAGCAGCGTAGGGAATAGCCTCAATGAGCAGTTCTTC.

V and J are TRBV11-3 and TRBJ2-5, with 7 bases lining up with TRBD1. Per the germline V gene, CDR1 is SGHNT and CDR2 is YENEEA. V was clipped by 2 bases and J by 4 bases; unmatched bases: 1. CDR3 size: 13 residues. The CDR3 loop is CASSLRQGETQYF. The DNA for the CDR3 is TGTGCCAGCAGCTTAAGACAGGGAGAGACCCAGTACTTC.

This chain connects TRBV6-2 or TRBV6-3 to TRBJ2-3, with 11 nucleotides matching TRBD1. V lost 4 bases and J lost 0; bases outside the gene matches: 12. CDR1 and CDR2 (germline): MNHEY, SVGEGT. The CDR3 is 19 amino acids. The CDR3: CASSWRTGGLFSSTDTQYF. CDR3 nucleotides: TGTGCCAGCAGTTGGAGGACAGGGGGCCTCTTCTCTAGCACAGATACGCAGTATTTT.

This clone was counted once. The chain couples TRBV5-1 to TRBJ2-7; 7 bases agree with TRBD1. The CDR3 length is 15 residues. CDR1 and CDR2 from the germline V gene are SGHRS and YFSETQ. The V segment lost 0 bases and the J segment 1 base; nucleotides outside the gene matches: 4. Here the CDR3 DNA reads TGCGCCAGCAGCTTGGATCAGGGGGTTTCCTACGAGCAGTACTTC. Translated: CASSLDQGVSYEQYF.

V is TRBV6-5 and J is TRBJ2-1; D not certain. The CDR3 sequence is 14 residues long. CDR1 and CDR2 (germline): MNHEY, SVGAGI. The V end was cut by 0 bases, the J end by 6 bases, with 9 bases between. As DNA, the CDR3 is TGTGCCAGCAGTTACTCGCGGCTCCGCAATGAGCAGTTCTTC. Its translation: CASSYSRLRNEQFF.

The chain is built from TRBV24-1 and TRBJ1-2; the D is unclear. The V end was cut by 3 bases, the J end by 0 bases, with 7 bases between. The length of the CDR3 is 14 residues. The germline CDR1 and CDR2 sequences are KGHDR and SFDVKD. The CDR3 loop reads CATSDMSTNYGYTF. In DNA, the CDR3 is TGTGCCACCAGTGATATGTCCACTAACTATGGCTACACCTTC.

This clone was seen a handful of times. The chain employs TRBV19 and TRBJ2-1; 8 bases are shared with TRBD2. V shed 7 bases and J 3 bases; nucleotides not matched to a gene: 14. The CDR3 has 17 residues. CDR1 and CDR2 from the germline V gene are LNHDA and SQIVND (reference sequence). The CDR3: CASMGGAGGAYYNEQFF. Here the CDR3 DNA reads TGTGCCAGTATGGGAGGGGCGGGAGGCGCCTACTACAATGAGCAGTTCTTC.

The V and J genes are TRBV5-1 and TRBJ1-3, with TRBD1 matching 8 bases. The CDR3 sequence is 16 residues long. The V segment lost 3 bases and the J segment 0 bases; nucleotides outside the gene matches: 5. Germline V CDR1 and CDR2: SGHRS, YFSETQ. This CDR3 reads CASSSHGTGSGNTIYF. CDR3 coding DNA: TGCGCCAGCAGCTCACACGGGACAGGCTCTGGAAACACCATATATTTT.

In its sample, this clone was seen a few times. This chain links TRBV28 with TRBJ1-6; a weak D match, TRBD1 (5 bases). V was trimmed by 5 bases and J by 7 bases, leaving 15 bases between them. This CDR3 region has 15 residues. The germline V gene encodes CDR1 MDHEN and CDR2 SYDVKM. Here the CDR3 reads CASSPTTDPNSPLHF. In DNA form, the CDR3 reads TGTGCCAGCAGTCCCACGACAGACCCAAATTCACCCCTCCACTTT.

In this sample, this clone turned up once. The chain employs TRBV28 and TRBJ2-7, with a tentative D call TRBD2 (6 bases). This CDR3 has 15 residues. CDR1 is MDHEN, CDR2 SYDVKM, per germline. The V end was cut by 3 bases, the J end by 3 bases, with 15 bases between. CDR3 coding DNA: TGTGCCAGCAGTTTGTTGGTAGCGGTAAACTACGAGCAGTACTTC. Protein product: CASSLLVAVNYEQYF.

The CDR3 region has the DNA TGTGCCATCAGTCTGGGCAGGGTAGAAGATACGCAGTATTTT. It yields the protein CAISLGRVEDTQYF. The chain uses TRBV10-3 and TRBJ2-3; a possible D gene is TRBD1 (5 bases). The CDR3 spans 14 residues. Germline CDR1 and CDR2: ENHRY and SYGVKD. Trimming cost V 5 bases and J 5 bases, with 14 bases left between them.

V is TRBV28 and J is TRBJ1-1, with 8 bases matching TRBD1. There are 15 residues in the CDR3. The germline V gene has CDR1 MDHEN and CDR2 SYDVKM. Trimming took 6 bases from V and 1 from J; bases not matched to a gene: 7. The CDR3 protein is CASSYTGGRNTEAFF. CDR3 bases: TGTGCCAGCAGCTATACAGGGGGTCGGAACACTGAAGCTTTCTTT.

The chain uses TRBV9 and TRBJ2-1; D is possibly TRBD2 (6 bases). CDR1 is SGDLS and CDR2 is YYNGEE in the germline V gene. This CDR3 is 14 amino acids long. With 3 bases removed from V and 2 bases from J, the gap between germline ends came to 9 bases. This chain's CDR3 is CASSATSTYNEQFF. The DNA of the CDR3 is TGTGCCAGCAGCGCGACTAGTACCTACAATGAGCAGTTCTTC.

This clone was seen once. This chain links TRBV24-1 with TRBJ2-5, with TRBD1 matching 8 bases. This CDR3 region has 16 residues. Germline CDR1 KGHDR, CDR2 SFDVKD. Trimming removed 4 bases from V and 5 bases from J; junction bases left unmatched: 11. CDR3 residues: CATSDHMTGDRETQYF. As DNA, the CDR3 is TGTGCCACCAGTGACCATATGACAGGGGATCGGGAGACCCAGTACTTC.

This clone was seen a single time. The J gene is TRBJ1-1, the V gene TRBV29-1; a weak D match, TRBD1 (5 bases). CDR1 is SQVTM and CDR2 is ANQGSEA in the germline V gene. Trimming removed 5 bases at V and 4 bases at J, with 14 bases between. This CDR3 contains 13 residues. This CDR3 reads CSVKGAQGTEAFF. The CDR3 DNA reads TGCAGCGTTAAAGGGGCGCAGGGCACTGAAGCTTTCTTT. Variable domain in full (rest from reference TRBV29-1 and TRBJ1-1): SAVISQKPSRDICQRGTSLTIQCQVDSQVTMMFWYRQQPGQSLTLIATANQGSEATYESGFVIDKFPISRPNLTFSTLTVSNMSPEDSSIYLCSVKGAQGTEAFFGQGTRLTVV.

In its sample, this clone was seen a few times. The chain employs TRBV9 and TRBJ2-3; D perhaps matches TRBD2 (6 bases). Germline V gene sequence: CDR1 SGDLS, CDR2 YYNGEE. The CDR3 sequence is 18 residues long. Trimming removed 1 base from V and 0 bases from J, with 18 bases in between. CDR3 sequence: CASSVSAGFTHSTDTQYF. CDR3 bases: TGTGCCAGCAGCGTATCGGCGGGATTTACTCATAGCACAGATACGCAGTATTTT.

The CDR3 DNA reads TGTGCCATTTCACAGGGTGACCCGTCGGGCGAGACCCAGTACTTC. This encodes CAISQGDPSGETQYF. This chain links TRBV24-1 with TRBJ2-5; maybe TRBD1 (6 bases). Germline CDR1 and CDR2: KGHDR and SFDVKD. The CDR3 has 15 residues. Deletions cut 11 bases from V and 5 bases from J, with 23 bases between.

The V gene is TRBV6-1, the J gene TRBJ2-7; no definite D call. The CDR3 extends over 11 amino acids. Trimming removed 3 bases from V and 4 bases from J, with 4 bases in between. Germline values: CDR1 MNHNS, CDR2 SASEGT. CDR3 sequence: CASSEAYEQYF. The CDR3 nucleotides are TGTGCCAGCAGTGAGGCATACGAGCAGTACTTC.

This chain uses TRBV5-4 with TRBJ2-1, with 9 bases that match TRBD2. Germline CDR1 SGHNT, CDR2 YYREEE (reference sequence). Trimming removed 1 base from V and 7 bases from J; junction bases left unmatched: 6. There are 15 residues in the CDR3. The CDR3 coding sequence is TGTGCCAGCAGCTTGAATAGGCTAGCGGGGAATGAGCAGTTCTTC. Its translation is CASSLNRLAGNEQFF.

The rearrangement links TRBV28 to TRBJ1-5; 7 nucleotides match TRBD1. Germline V gives CDR1 MDHEN, CDR2 SYDVKM. The CDR3 consists of 15 residues. V shed 7 bases, J shed 0 bases, and the junction held 6 bases outside the gene matches. The CDR3 bases are TGTGCCAGCACCTTCCAGGGGGATAGCAATCAGCCCCAGCATTTT. This codes for CASTFQGDSNQPQHF.